This TCR beta chain emerged from a study of CD8+ T cells in alopecia areata. Study details: For the treated group, dosing was oral tofacitinib at 5 to 10 mg twice daily. Scoring treated patients' severity relied on the percentage of scalp area affected.

This clone was picked up a small number of times. No antigen is known for it. RNA extraction and reverse transcription yielded cDNA as sequencing template. Some clones are missing from TCRdb's copy, which holds only in-frame ones; the method was immunoSEQ multiplex PCR. Among about 210,000 clones listed, less than 75% were seen once. Treatment of the sample: oral pan-JAK inhibitor, 5-10 mg twice daily. Both peripheral blood and punch biopsies of lesional scalp skin were obtained from patients who had alopecia areata. Overall study results and limits: Higher clonality was seen in lesional scalp than in normal scalp, especially in alopecia totalis/universalis.

Sequences were derived from CD4+ T cells sorted from blood, sampled at week 4, from a patient treated with tofacitinib. The clonotype originates from a human donor with alopecia areata.

The CDR3 DNA sequence: TGTGCCAGCAGCTCCATTCGAGGAGGGGAGCTGTTTTTT. It codes for CASSSIRGGELFF. The chain has TRBV7-2 and TRBJ2-2; D remains ambiguous. From germline, CDR1 is SGHTA and CDR2 FQGNSA. The CDR3 contains 13 residues. V lost 4 bases and J 8 bases, leaving 11 bases between the germline ends.